This T cell receptor beta chain was found in a study of post-analysis software for immune sequencing data. About the research overall: Relapsing-remitting, secondary progressive and progressive-relapsing forms made up the multiple sclerosis disease courses. Study-wide findings and caveats: Co-batched samples clustered tightly together by F measure. About 5 TRBV segments, including TRBV5-6, TRBV5-1 and TRBV20-1, were more frequent in patients than controls.

Germline-derived CDR1 and CDR2 are ENHRY and SYGVKD. V was trimmed by 6 bases and J by 0 bases, leaving 15 bases between them. The CDR3 is 15 amino acids. Unique molecular identifiers were built into the TCR beta cDNA libraries. TCRdb re-analysed the PCR reads in MiXCR, keeping a single row per CDR3 protein. The sample records some 690,000 distinct CDR3 sequences, 25% to 30% being singletons. Comments on this clonotype: Its antigen is not identified.

This receptor was obtained from a girl aged 5 to 17 with multiple sclerosis. The chain is built from TRBV10-3 and TRBJ2-7, with a possible D match to TRBD1 (6 bases). The sample taken for sequencing was blood. CDR3 sequence reads: CAIREPGHHSYEQYF. The CDR3 coding sequence is TGTGCCATCAGGGAGCCGGGACATCACTCCTACGAGCAGTACTTC.